This T cell receptor beta chain was retrieved from a study of shared clonotypes between healthy human individuals. None of the donors, who were healthy HIV-negative adults, had recently had acute infections or vaccinations. CD4+ cell separation produced CD45RA+ naive and CD45RA-negative memory subsets. Some clones are missing from TCRdb's copy, which holds only in-frame ones; the method was immunoSEQ multiplex PCR. The data contain 2.5 million or so clones, 85% to 95% of them singletons. The sequenced material came from naive CD4+ T cells sorted from blood. Specified subset: CD45RA+ positively selected. The receptor was derived from a young man in good health.

The CDR3, as DNA: TGTGCCAGCAGCAAGGTGGAGACCCAGTACTTC. Residues: CASSKVETQYF. This sequence joins TRBV2 and TRBJ2-5, with unresolved D. Per germline, CDR1 SNHLY and CDR2 FYNNEI. The CDR3 loop spans 11 amino acids. Trimming left V 6 bases short and J 5 bases short, with 7 bases between.